This TCR beta chain was recorded in a study of blood T cell repertoires in COVID-19. CDR1 is MNHEY, CDR2 SMNVEV, per germline (reference sequence). V lost 6 bases and J lost 5; bases outside the gene matches: 5. The CDR3 runs 14 residues. Recruitment covered about two dozen US areas and drew participants whose ages spanned about 18 to 90 years. Cohort 3 donors were reported recovered after two negative PCRs, clearance, or symptom resolution. Original data processing: Amplification with reference gene primers provided the estimates of nucleated cell counts. Generated by immunoSEQ multiplex PCR, the TCRdb table keeps only in-frame clones and is missing some. D and trimming were read from the DNA, whereas the V and J calls and clone size are those reported in that table. The data contain hundreds of thousands of clones, roughly nine tenths of them singletons.

This TCR was recovered from a woman aged 60 to 75 who had recovered from COVID-19. The V call is TRBV27, the J call TRBJ1-5; TRBD1 agrees at 9 bases. The sequencing sample was made of PBMCs or T cells enriched from blood (not recorded which). CDR3 nucleotides: TGTGCCAGCAGCCGGACAGGGGCGGATCAGCCCCAGCATTTT. It translates to CASSRTGADQPQHF.